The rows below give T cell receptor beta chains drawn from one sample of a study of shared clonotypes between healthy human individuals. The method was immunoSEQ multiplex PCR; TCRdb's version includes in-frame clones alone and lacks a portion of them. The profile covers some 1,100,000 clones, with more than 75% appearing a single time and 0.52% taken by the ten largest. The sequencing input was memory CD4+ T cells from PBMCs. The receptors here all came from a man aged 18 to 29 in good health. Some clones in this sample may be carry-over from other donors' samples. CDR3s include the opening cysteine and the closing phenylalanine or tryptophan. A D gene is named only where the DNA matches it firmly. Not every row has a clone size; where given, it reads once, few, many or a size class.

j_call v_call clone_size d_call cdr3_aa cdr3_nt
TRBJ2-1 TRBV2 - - CASKFESTVNNEQFF TGTGCCAGCAAATTCGAGTCAACCGTAAACAATGAGCAGTTCTTC
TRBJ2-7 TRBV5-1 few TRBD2 CASSSGGTRVYEQYF TGCGCCAGCAGCTCTGGGGGGACTAGGGTCTACGAGCAGTACTTC
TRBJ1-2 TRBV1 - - CTSSMLRLCETYGYTF TGCACCAGCAGTATGTTACGTTTGTGCGAAACCTATGGCTACACCTTC
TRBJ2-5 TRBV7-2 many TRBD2 CASSTNSGRGETQYF TGTGCCAGCAGCACCAATAGCGGGAGGGGGGAGACCCAGTACTTC
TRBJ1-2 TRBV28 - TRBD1 CASRRAGTGPVYTF TGTGCCAGCAGACGCGCCGGGACAGGGCCTGTCTACACCTTC
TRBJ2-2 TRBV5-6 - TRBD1 CASRTQGAGTGELFF TGTGCCAGCAGGACTCAGGGGGCGGGCACCGGGGAGCTGTTTTTT
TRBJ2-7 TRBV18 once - CASSGSAYYEQYF TGTGCCAGCTCAGGCAGCGCCTACTACGAGCAGTACTTC
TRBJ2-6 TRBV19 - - CASSIGGAGANVLTF TGTGCCAGTAGTATAGGGGGGGCTGGGGCCAACGTCCTGACTTTC
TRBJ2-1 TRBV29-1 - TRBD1 CSVLNTGQGRNEQFF TGCAGCGTCCTTAACACAGGACAGGGTAGGAATGAGCAGTTCTTC
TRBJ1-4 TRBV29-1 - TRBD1 CSVTGEGGNEKLFF TGCAGCGTGACAGGGGAAGGAGGAAATGAAAAACTGTTTTTT
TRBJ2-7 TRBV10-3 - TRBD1 CAISESLGRDRGSAVEQYF TGTGCCATCAGTGAGTCGTTAGGCCGGGACAGGGGTTCGGCGGTCGAGCAGTACTTC
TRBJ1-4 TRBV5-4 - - CASSLRVGGNEKLFF TGTGCCAGCAGCTTGCGGGTCGGGGGGAATGAAAAACTGTTTTTT
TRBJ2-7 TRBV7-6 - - CASSPRRMAGTYEQYF TGTGCCAGCAGCCCAAGGAGGATGGCAGGGACTTACGAGCAGTACTTC
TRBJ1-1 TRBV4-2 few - CASSQQRVNTEAFF TGTGCCAGCAGCCAACAGCGAGTGAACACTGAAGCTTTCTTT
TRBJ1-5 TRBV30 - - CAWRGGINQPQHF TGTGCCTGGAGAGGAGGGATTAATCAGCCCCAGCATTTT
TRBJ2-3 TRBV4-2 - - CASSQAQLSTDTQYF TGTGCCAGCAGCCAGGCCCAGCTTAGCACAGATACGCAGTATTTT